These 20 T cell receptor beta chains were sequenced from one sample in a study of T cells in Graves' hyperthyroidism and ophthalmopathy. Amplified TCR beta CDR3 regions derived from RNA transcripts. HTBI primers were used for first-round RT-PCR of the TCR CDR3. A single record per CDR3 protein comes from TCRdb applying MiXCR to the multiplex PCR reads. The table shows 480,000 or so distinct CDR3 sequences, with around 43% occurring only once. The sample was peripheral blood or thyroid tissue (not recorded which). The receptors were gathered from an adult woman with Graves' disease, either hyperthyroidism or ophthalmopathy (not recorded which).

The V and J genes are TRBV7-2 and TRBJ1-3; D uncertain. This CDR3 contains 14 residues. Germline CDR1 and CDR2: SGHTA and FQGNSA. Trimming stripped 1 base from V and 5 bases from J, with 9 bases between. In DNA, the CDR3 is TGTGCCAGCAGCTTAGTGGTCGGTAGAAACACCATATATTTT. This sequence encodes CASSLVVGRNTIYF. Using reference TRBV7-2 and TRBJ1-3 for the parts outside the CDR3, the full variable domain is GAGVSQSPSNKVTEKGKDVELRCDPISGHTALYWYRQSLGQGLEFLIYFQGNSAPDKSGLPSDRFSAERTGGSVSTLTIQRTQQEDSAVYLCASSLVVGRNTIYFGEGSWLTVV.

In its sample, this clonotype was seen a few times. The gene calls are TRBV29-1 and TRBJ2-7; D not certain. The V end was cut by 7 bases, the J end by 3 bases, with 10 bases between. CDR3 length: 11 residues. The V gene's germline CDR1 is SQVTM and CDR2 ANQGSEA. The CDR3 protein is CSGTTGYEQYF. The CDR3 bases are TGCAGCGGGACGACGGGCTACGAGCAGTACTTC.

This clonotype was seen at least ten times. The rearrangement links TRBV6-6 to TRBJ1-5; D unclear. Trimming shortened V by 5 bases and J by 9 bases, and 14 bases separated the two germline ends. This CDR3 has 13 amino acids. Germline V gene data show CDR1 as MNHNY and CDR2 as SVGAGI (reference sequence). CDR3 sequence: CASSTPGEGPQHF. The CDR3 coding sequence is TGTGCCAGCAGTACCCCAGGAGAGGGGCCCCAGCATTTT.

This clonotype was counted a few times. J is TRBJ2-2 and V is TRBV12-3 or TRBV12-4; 10 bases fit TRBD1. J lost 0 bases, V lost 8 bases, and 9 bases had no gene match. The CDR3 is made up of 17 amino acids. Written as DNA, the CDR3 is TGTGCCAGCCGAGACAGGGGGCGACCCGCGAACACCGGGGAGCTGTTTTTT. The encoded protein is CASRDRGRPANTGELFF.

This clonotype was observed at least ten times. The rearrangement joins TRBV29-1 to TRBJ1-1, with D maybe TRBD1 (6 bases). V lost 6 bases to trimming and J lost 4 bases, with 12 bases between them. Germline CDR1 and CDR2: SQVTM and ANQGSEA. This CDR3 comprises 12 residues. The CDR3 DNA is TGCAGCGTCGAGGGGGTCGGCACTGAAGCTTTCTTT. It codes for CSVEGVGTEAFF.

The genes are TRBV2 and TRBJ2-7; the match to TRBD2 covers 10 bases. The germline V gene encodes CDR1 SNHLY and CDR2 FYNNEI. V was pared by 2 bases and J by 6 bases, with 4 bases of the junction left unmatched. The CDR3 spans 14 residues. The CDR3 here is CASSEIAGGGEQYF. The CDR3 DNA reads TGTGCCAGCAGTGAAATAGCGGGAGGAGGCGAGCAGTACTTC.

This clonotype was seen just once. The rearrangement uses TRBV10-3 and TRBJ2-6; 7 nucleotides agree with TRBD1. The V gene's germline CDR1 is ENHRY and CDR2 SYGVKD. This CDR3 has 18 residues. V lost 5 bases and J lost 0; bases outside the gene matches: 10. The chain's CDR3 is CAISFRDSAFSGANVLTF. As DNA, the CDR3 is TGTGCCATCAGTTTTCGGGACAGTGCATTCTCTGGGGCCAACGTCCTGACTTTC.

The chain is built from TRBV29-1 and TRBJ2-3; 7 bases match TRBD2. V was pared by 2 bases and J by 1 base, with 3 bases of the junction left unmatched. The CDR3 covers 14 residues. Per germline, CDR1 SQVTM and CDR2 ANQGSEA. The CDR3 sequence: CSVELADGTDTQYF. The CDR3 bases are TGCAGCGTTGAACTAGCGGATGGCACAGATACGCAGTATTTT.

The V gene is TRBV29-1, the J gene TRBJ2-2; possibly TRBD1 or TRBD2 for D (5 bases each). Germline lookup yields CDR1 SQVTM and CDR2 ANQGSEA. The length of the CDR3 is 12 residues. Trimming left V 7 bases short and J 5 bases short, with 11 bases between. The CDR3: CSAPEGTGELFF. The CDR3 nucleotides are TGCAGCGCGCCTGAGGGGACCGGGGAGCTGTTTTTT.

With regard to this clonotype: One base away lies a much larger clone, so this may be a sequencing read error. This rearrangement joins TRBV12-3 or TRBV12-4 to TRBJ2-5; tentatively, D is TRBD1 (6 bases). CDR3 length: 14 residues. The chain's CDR3 is CASNLWGREETQYF. CDR3 nucleotides: TGTGCCAGCAATTTATGGGGGCGAGAAGAGACCCAGTACTTC.

Of note for this clonotype: This may arise from a read error, as a much more abundant clone is one base away. The chain has TRBV7-2 and TRBJ1-2; possible D gene TRBD1, 6 bases. The CDR3 consists of 14 residues. V shed 0 bases and J shed 12 bases, with 17 bases lying between them. In germline, CDR1 is SGHTA, CDR2 FQGNSA. Here the CDR3 DNA reads TGTGCCAGCAGCTTAGCCACAGGGTCAGACGGCCACACCTTC. Protein sequence: CASSLATGSDGHTF. Together with reference TRBV7-2 and TRBJ1-2, the CDR3 gives the full variable domain: GAGVSQSPSNKVTEKGKDVELRCDPISGHTALYWYRQSLGQGLEFLIYFQGNSAPDKSGLPSDRFSAERTGGSVSTLTIQRTQQEDSAVYLCASSLATGSDGHTFGSGTRLTVV.

The chain joins TRBV27 to TRBJ1-2; D is perhaps TRBD1 (5 bases). The CDR3 loop spans 13 amino acids. V lost 0 bases to trimming and J lost 8 bases, with 10 bases between them. CDR1 and CDR2 from the germline V gene are MNHEY and SMNVEV (reference sequence). The DNA of the CDR3 is TGTGCCAGCAGTTTATCTATGGGGACGGGCTACACCTTC. Translated, it gives CASSLSMGTGYTF.

This clonotype was recorded a few times. The chain uses TRBV15 and TRBJ1-1; D unclear. The germline V gene has CDR1 LNHNV and CDR2 YYDKDF (reference sequence). This CDR3 region has 13 residues. The V end lost 1 base, the J end lost 1 base, and 4 bases lay between the germline ends. The CDR3 sequence is CATSRVSNTEAFF. CDR3 nucleotides: TGTGCCACCAGCAGAGTGTCGAACACTGAAGCTTTCTTT.

This clonotype was observed at least ten times. This rearrangement joins TRBV7-3 to TRBJ2-6; no clear D. CDR1 and CDR2 (germline): SGHTA, FQGTGA. This CDR3 comprises 16 residues. V was cut by 0 bases and J by 0 bases, with 6 bases left in between. The CDR3 spells CASSLTVASGANVLTF. CDR3 bases: TGTGCCAGCAGCTTAACGGTAGCCTCTGGGGCCAACGTCCTGACTTTC.

This clonotype was seen ten or more times. This chain links TRBV5-5 with TRBJ2-7; possible D gene TRBD2, 6 bases. The CDR3 contains 14 residues. The ends were cut back, 6 bases at V and 0 bases at J, with 13 bases in the middle. Germline lookup yields CDR1 SGHKS and CDR2 YYEKEE (reference sequence). The CDR3 protein is CASNLATSSYEQYF. DNA for the CDR3: TGTGCCAGCAACCTAGCGACGAGCTCCTACGAGCAGTACTTC. The complete variable domain, with remaining parts taken from reference TRBV5-5 and TRBJ2-7, reads DAGVTQSPTHLIKTRGQQVTLRCSPISGHKSVSWYQQVLGQGPQFIFQYYEKEERGRGNFPDRFSARQFPNYSSELNVNALLLGDSALYLCASNLATSSYEQYFGPGTRLTVT.

The rearrangement links TRBV5-6 to TRBJ1-4, with TRBD1 matching 9 bases. The CDR3 consists of 15 residues. Germline-derived CDR1 and CDR2 are SGHDT and YYEEEE. Unmatched junction bases numbered 10, after V lost 5 bases and J lost 8 bases. CDR3 amino acids: CASSEITGGGEKLFF. The CDR3 DNA reads TGTGCCAGCAGTGAGATAACAGGGGGCGGCGAAAAACTGTTTTTT. The variable domain in full, with the rest retrieved from reference TRBV5-6 and TRBJ1-4, is DAGVTQSPTHLIKTRGQQVTLRCSPKSGHDTVSWYQQALGQGPQFIFQYYEEEERQRGNFPDRFSGHQFPNYSSELNVNALLLGDSALYLCASSEITGGGEKLFFGSGTQLSVL.

The rearrangement joins TRBV3-2 to TRBJ1-1; the table names TRBD1, a call not compared with the DNA. TRBV3-2 corresponds to a pseudogene. CDR3 size: 14 residues. CDR3 bases: TGTGCCAGCAGCCAAGAGGGACCGAACACTGAAGCTTTCTTT. Protein product: CASSQEGPNTEAFF.

This clonotype was seen more than once but under ten times. The V and J genes are TRBV19 and TRBJ2-7, with D possibly being TRBD2 (5 bases). Trimming removed 8 bases from V and 7 bases from J, with 12 bases in between. Germline CDR1 and CDR2: LNHDA and SQIVND (reference sequence). The CDR3 totals 11 residues. This CDR3 is CASGELREQYF. The CDR3 DNA follows: TGTGCCAGTGGGGAGCTACGGGAGCAGTACTTC.

There are a few counts of this clonotype. The chain has TRBV29-1 and TRBJ2-7, with 10 positions matching TRBD1. Germline assignment: CDR1 SQVTM and CDR2 ANQGSEA. The length of the CDR3 is 13 residues. CDR3 region: CSELTGGFYEQYF. The CDR3 DNA sequence: TGCAGTGAGTTGACAGGGGGCTTCTACGAGCAGTACTTC.

The chain joins TRBV29-1 to TRBJ1-5, with D possibly being TRBD1 (6 bases). Trimming took off 8 bases at V and 0 bases at J, with 17 bases between the two ends. CDR1 is SQVTM and CDR2 is ANQGSEA in the germline V gene. CDR3 length: 15 amino acids. In DNA form, the CDR3 reads TGCAGCTTAGCCCCGGGACATTATAGCAATCAGCCCCAGCATTTT. Translating gives CSLAPGHYSNQPQHF.